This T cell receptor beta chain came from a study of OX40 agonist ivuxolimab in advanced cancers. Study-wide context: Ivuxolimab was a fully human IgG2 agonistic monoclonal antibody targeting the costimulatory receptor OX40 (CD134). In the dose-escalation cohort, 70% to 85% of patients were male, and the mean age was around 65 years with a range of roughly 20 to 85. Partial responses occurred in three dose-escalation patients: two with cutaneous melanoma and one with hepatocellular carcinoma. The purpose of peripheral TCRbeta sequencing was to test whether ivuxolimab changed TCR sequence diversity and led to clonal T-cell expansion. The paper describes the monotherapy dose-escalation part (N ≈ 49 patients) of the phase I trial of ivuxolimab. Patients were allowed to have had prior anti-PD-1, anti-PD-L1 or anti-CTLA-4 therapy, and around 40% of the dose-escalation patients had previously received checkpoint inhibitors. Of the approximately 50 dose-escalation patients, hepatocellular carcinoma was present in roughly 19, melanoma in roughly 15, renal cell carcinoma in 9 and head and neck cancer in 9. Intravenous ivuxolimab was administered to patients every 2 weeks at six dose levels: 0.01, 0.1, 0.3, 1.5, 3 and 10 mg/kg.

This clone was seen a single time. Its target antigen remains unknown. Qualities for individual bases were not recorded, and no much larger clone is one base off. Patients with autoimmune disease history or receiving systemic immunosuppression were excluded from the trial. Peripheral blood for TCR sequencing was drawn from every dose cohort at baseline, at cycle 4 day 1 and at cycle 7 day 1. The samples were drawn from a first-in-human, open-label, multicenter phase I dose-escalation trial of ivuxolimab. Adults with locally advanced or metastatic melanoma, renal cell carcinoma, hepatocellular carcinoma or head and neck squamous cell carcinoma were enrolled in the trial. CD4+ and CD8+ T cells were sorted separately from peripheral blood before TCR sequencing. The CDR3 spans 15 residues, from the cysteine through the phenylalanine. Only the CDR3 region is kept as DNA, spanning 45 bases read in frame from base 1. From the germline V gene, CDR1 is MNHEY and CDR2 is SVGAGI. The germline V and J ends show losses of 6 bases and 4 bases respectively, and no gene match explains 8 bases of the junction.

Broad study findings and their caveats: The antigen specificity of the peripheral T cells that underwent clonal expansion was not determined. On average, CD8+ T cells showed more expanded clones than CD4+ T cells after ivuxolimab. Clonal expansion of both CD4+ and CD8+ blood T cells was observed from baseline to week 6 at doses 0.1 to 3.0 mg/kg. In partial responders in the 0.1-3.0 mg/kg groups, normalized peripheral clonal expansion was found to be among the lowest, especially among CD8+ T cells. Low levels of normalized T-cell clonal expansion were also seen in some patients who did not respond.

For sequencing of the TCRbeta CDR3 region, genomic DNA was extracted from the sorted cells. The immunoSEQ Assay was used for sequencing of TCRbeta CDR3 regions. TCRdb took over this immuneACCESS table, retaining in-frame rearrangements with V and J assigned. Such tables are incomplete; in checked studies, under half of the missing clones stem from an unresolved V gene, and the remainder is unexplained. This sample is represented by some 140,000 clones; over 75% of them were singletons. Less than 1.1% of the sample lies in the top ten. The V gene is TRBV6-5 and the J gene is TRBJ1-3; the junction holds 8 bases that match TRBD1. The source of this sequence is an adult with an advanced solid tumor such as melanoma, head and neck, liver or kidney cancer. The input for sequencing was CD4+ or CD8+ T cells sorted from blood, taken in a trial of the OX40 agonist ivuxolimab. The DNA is TGTGCCAGCAGCCGCCAGGGGGCGGCGGGAAACACCATATATTTT. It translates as CASSRQGAAGNTIYF.